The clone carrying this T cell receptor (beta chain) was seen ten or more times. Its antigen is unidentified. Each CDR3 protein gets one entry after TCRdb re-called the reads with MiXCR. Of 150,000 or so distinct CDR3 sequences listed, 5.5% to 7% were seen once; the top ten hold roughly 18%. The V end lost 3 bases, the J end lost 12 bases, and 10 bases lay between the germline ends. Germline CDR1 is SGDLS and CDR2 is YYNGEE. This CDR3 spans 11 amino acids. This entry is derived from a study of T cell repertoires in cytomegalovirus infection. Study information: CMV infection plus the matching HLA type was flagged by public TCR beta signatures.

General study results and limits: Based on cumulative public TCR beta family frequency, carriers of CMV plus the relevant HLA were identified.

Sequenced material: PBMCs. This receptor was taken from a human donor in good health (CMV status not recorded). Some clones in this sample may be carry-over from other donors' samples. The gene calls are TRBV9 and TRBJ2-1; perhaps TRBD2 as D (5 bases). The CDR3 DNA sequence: TGTGCCAGCAGCGGCGGGCTTTGGCAGTTCTTC. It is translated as CASSGGLWQFF.